The rows below give T cell receptor beta chains drawn from one sample of a study of blood T cells in healthy people across ages. TCRdb fed the 5' RACE reads into MiXCR, producing one record per CDR3 protein. The repertoire holds roughly 2 million distinct CDR3 sequences, with around 48% as singletons. Sequences were obtained from blood. Receptors were obtained from a middle-aged woman in good health. Both conserved end residues are part of each CDR3. The D gene is left open where the match is weak. Expanded clones get a size class; other rows say once, few or many, or leave the size out.

V	D	J	length	size	DNA	CDR3
TRBV5-1	TRBD2	TRBJ2-3	16	NA	TGCGCCAGCAGCGCACAGAGCGGGGGGGCCAAAGATACGCAGTATTTT	CASSAQSGGAKDTQYF
TRBV6-5	NA	TRBJ2-7	14	many	TGTGCCAGCAGTCGGACATACCCCTCCTACGAGCAGTACTTC	CASSRTYPSYEQYF
TRBV24-1	TRBD1	TRBJ2-7	15	NA	TGTGCCACCAGTGGACCCGGGACAGGGGTCTACGAGCAGTACTTC	CATSGPGTGVYEQYF
TRBV12-3/TRBV12-4	NA	TRBJ2-3	15	NA	TGTGCCAGCAGTTTACTTCAGGGAGTCACAGATACGCAGTATTTT	CASSLLQGVTDTQYF
TRBV5-6	TRBD1	TRBJ2-5	12	NA	TGTGCCAGCAGCCTTGGACAGGACCAGCAGTACTTC	CASSLGQDQQYF
TRBV6-4	NA	TRBJ1-2	15	NA	TGTGCCAGCCGTATTACCCCGGGAGGGGGTTACGGCTACACCTTC	CASRITPGGGYGYTF
TRBV7-2	TRBD1	TRBJ2-5	14	many	TGTGCCAGCAGCATCGGACAGGGGAAAGAGACCCAGTACTTC	CASSIGQGKETQYF
TRBV12-3/TRBV12-4	TRBD1	TRBJ1-5	15	NA	TGTGCCAGCAGCCCTGGGGGGACAGACAATCAGCCCCAGCATTTT	CASSPGGTDNQPQHF
TRBV4-1	NA	TRBJ1-5	15	NA	TGCGCCAGCAGCCAAGATCAGTTAAGCAATCAGCCCCAGCATTTT	CASSQDQLSNQPQHF
TRBV5-1	TRBD2	TRBJ2-1	15	NA	TGCGCCAGCAAAAGGGGCGCTAGCGGGGAAAATGAGCAGTTCTTC	CASKRGASGENEQFF
TRBV28	TRBD2	TRBJ2-7	16	NA	TGTGCCAGCAGGCAGGCTTTAGCGGGGGACTCCTACGAGCAGTACTTC	CASRQALAGDSYEQYF
TRBV6-1	TRBD1	TRBJ2-1	16	NA	TGTGCCAGCAGTGAAAAGGGACAGGGGACCTACAATGAGCAGTTCTTC	CASSEKGQGTYNEQFF
TRBV6-2/TRBV6-3	NA	TRBJ1-5	15	few	TGTGCCAGCTTACGCAGGGGCCAAGGCAATCAGCCCCAGCATTTT	CASLRRGQGNQPQHF
TRBV27	NA	TRBJ1-4	15	once	TGTGCCAGCAGAAAGCAGGGTGGAGCTAATGAAAAACTGTTTTTT	CASRKQGGANEKLFF
TRBV15	NA	TRBJ1-2	15	NA	TGTGCCACCAGCAGAGACTTGACAGGTCTCGGAGGCTACACCTTC	CATSRDLTGLGGYTF
TRBV6-5	NA	TRBJ2-5	15	NA	TGTGCCACCCTGACCAGGGGGGGGCAGAGGGAGACCCAGTACTTC	CATLTRGGQRETQYF
TRBV20-1	NA	TRBJ2-5	15	few	TGCAGTGCTAGTTACATGGGGGAGGTTGGGGAGACCCAGTACTTC	CSASYMGEVGETQYF
TRBV7-9	NA	TRBJ2-3	14	few	TGTGCCAGCAGCTCGTATGGGAGCACAGATACGCAGTATTTT	CASSSYGSTDTQYF
TRBV6-4	TRBD2	TRBJ2-1	16	NA	TGTGCCAGCAGCCGAGCGGGGGGGTTTACCTACAATGAGCAGTTCTTC	CASSRAGGFTYNEQFF
TRBV5-1	TRBD1	TRBJ2-1	12	NA	TGCGCCAGCAGCCGACAGGGTTGGGAGCAGTTCTTC	CASSRQGWEQFF
TRBV21-1	NA	TRBJ2-3	16	NA	TGTGCCAGCAGCAAAAGGACTTGCCCGATCACAGATACGCAGTATTTT	CASSKRTCPITDTQYF
TRBV7-9	TRBD2	TRBJ2-1	19	NA	TGTGCCAGCAGCCAACCCCTCCGCGGGGGAGATAGCTCCTACAATGAGCAGTTCTTC	CASSQPLRGGDSSYNEQFF
TRBV27	NA	TRBJ2-5	14	NA	TGTGCCAGCAGTTTAGGTCCCTTTGCAGGGACCCAGTACTTC	CASSLGPFAGTQYF
TRBV12-3/TRBV12-4	NA	TRBJ2-3	16	NA	TGTGCCAGCAGCCCCTATCCCAGCGGACTCACAGATACGCAGTATTTT	CASSPYPSGLTDTQYF
TRBV28	NA	TRBJ2-3	10	once	TGTGCCAGCAGAGACGATACGCAGTATTTT	CASRDDTQYF
TRBV9	NA	TRBJ2-7	12	NA	TGTGCCAGCAGCGTTTCGCCCCTTGAGCAGTACTTC	CASSVSPLEQYF
TRBV6-2/TRBV6-3	NA	TRBJ1-1	15	few	TGTGCCAGCAGTTACTTGGGACGGGGGAACACTGAAGCTTTCTTT	CASSYLGRGNTEAFF
TRBV7-6	TRBD2	TRBJ2-6	20	few	TGTGCCAGCAGCGCAAGGCGGAGTGGACTAGTAAACTCTGGGGCCAACGTCCTGACTTTC	CASSARRSGLVNSGANVLTF
TRBV9	TRBD1	TRBJ1-2	13	NA	TGTGCCAGCAGCGTCTTTCAGACAGGGAAGGCCACCTTC	CASSVFQTGKATF
TRBV20-1	NA	TRBJ2-7	15	NA	TGCAGTGCTAGAGGGCAGCCTGTTTACTACAATGAGCAGTACTTC	CSARGQPVYYNEQYF
TRBV5-1	NA	TRBJ2-3	12	NA	TGCGCCAGCACAGCTTATCCAGATACGCAGTATTTT	CASTAYPDTQYF
TRBV5-1	NA	TRBJ2-7	14	NA	TGCGCCAGCAGCTTGGCGGGCAGCGTCTACGAGCAGTACTTC	CASSLAGSVYEQYF
TRBV5-1	NA	TRBJ1-2	12	few	TGCGCCAGCAGCGCCCGGGGCTATGGCTACACCTTC	CASSARGYGYTF
TRBV7-8	NA	TRBJ2-7	15	NA	TGTGCCAGCAGCTTAGATCCCGGGGTCTCCTACGAGCAGTACTTC	CASSLDPGVSYEQYF
TRBV29-1	NA	TRBJ1-1	12	few	TGCAGCGTGATAGGCAGGGGTACTGAAGCTTTCTTT	CSVIGRGTEAFF